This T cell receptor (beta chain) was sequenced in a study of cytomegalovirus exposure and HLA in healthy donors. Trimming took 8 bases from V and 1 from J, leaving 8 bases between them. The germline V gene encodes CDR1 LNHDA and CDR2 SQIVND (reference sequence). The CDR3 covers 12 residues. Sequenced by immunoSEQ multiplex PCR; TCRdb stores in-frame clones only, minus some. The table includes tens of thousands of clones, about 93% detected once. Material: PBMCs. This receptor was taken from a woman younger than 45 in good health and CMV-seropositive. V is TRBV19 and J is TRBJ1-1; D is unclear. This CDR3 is CASLGTNTEAFF. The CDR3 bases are TGTGCCAGTCTAGGTACGAACACTGAAGCTTTCTTT.